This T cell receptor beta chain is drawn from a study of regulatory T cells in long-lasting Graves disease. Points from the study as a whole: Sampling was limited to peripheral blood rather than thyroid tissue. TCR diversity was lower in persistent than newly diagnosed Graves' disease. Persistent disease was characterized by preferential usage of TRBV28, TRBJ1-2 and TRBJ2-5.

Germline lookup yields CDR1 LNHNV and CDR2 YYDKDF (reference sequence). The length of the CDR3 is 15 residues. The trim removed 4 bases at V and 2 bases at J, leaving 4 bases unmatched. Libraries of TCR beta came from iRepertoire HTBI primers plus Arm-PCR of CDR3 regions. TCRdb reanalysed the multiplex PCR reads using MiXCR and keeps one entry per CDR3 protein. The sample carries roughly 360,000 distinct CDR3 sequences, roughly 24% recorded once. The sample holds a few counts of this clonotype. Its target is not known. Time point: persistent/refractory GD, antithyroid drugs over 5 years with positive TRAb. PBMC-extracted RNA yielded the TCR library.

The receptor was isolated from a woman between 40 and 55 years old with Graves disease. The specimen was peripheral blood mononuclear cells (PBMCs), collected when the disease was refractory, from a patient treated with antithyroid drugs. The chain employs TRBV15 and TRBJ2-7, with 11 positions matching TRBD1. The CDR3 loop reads CATSIGTGGAYEQYF. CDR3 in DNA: TGTGCCACCAGCATCGGGACAGGGGGAGCCTACGAGCAGTACTTC.